The next 28 T cell receptor beta chains were all read from a single sample in a study of memory CD4+ T cells and cytomegalovirus serostatus. The data were produced by immunoSEQ multiplex PCR, yet TCRdb's version contains in-frame clones alone and is incomplete. Of 40,000 to 55,000 clones listed, 80% to 85% were seen once; the top ten hold about 1.5%. Single viable CD3+CD4+CD8-CD45RO+ cells were sorted as the memory CD4+ T cells. The sample was memory CD4+ T cells from blood. The receptors shown here come from an adult in good health and CMV-seropositive.

V is TRBV18 and J is TRBJ1-1; D is uncertain. Per the germline V gene, CDR1 is KGHSH and CDR2 is LQKENI. Trimming pared 6 bases from V and 1 base from J, leaving 12 bases between. The CDR3 has 14 residues. This CDR3 reads CASSSAAKNTEAFF. The CDR3 DNA follows: TGTGCCAGCTCCTCAGCGGCGAAGAACACTGAAGCTTTCTTT.

The chain is built from TRBV28 and TRBJ2-5, with D perhaps matching TRBD2 (5 bases). The germline V gene encodes CDR1 MDHEN and CDR2 SYDVKM. Between the trimmed V and J ends, which lost 3 bases and 6 bases, there was a span of 11 bases. The CDR3 has 13 amino acids. The CDR3, as DNA: TGTGCCAGCAGTTTTGGGGAGTTGAAGACCCAGTACTTC. This gives the protein CASSFGELKTQYF. The whole variable domain, remainder taken from reference TRBV28 and TRBJ2-5, is DVKVTQSSRYLVKRTGEKVFLECVQDMDHENMFWYRQDPGLGLRLIYFSYDVKMKEKGDIPEGYSVSREKKERFSLILESASTNQTSMYLCASSFGELKTQYFGPGTRLLVL.

This clone was found once. This chain links TRBV6-1 with TRBJ1-3, with D possibly being TRBD1 (5 bases). The V end lost 6 bases, the J end lost 0 bases, and 12 bases lay between the germline ends. CDR1 is MNHNS, CDR2 SASEGT, per germline. This CDR3 is built from 15 residues. CDR3 amino acids: CASRPPGASGNTIYF. The CDR3 region has the DNA TGTGCCAGCAGACCTCCTGGGGCCTCTGGAAACACCATATATTTT.

The rearrangement links TRBV27 to TRBJ1-6; TRBD1 matches at 9 bases. Trimming took 9 bases from V and 9 from J; bases not matched to a gene: 12. The CDR3 is 15 residues long. Germline CDR1 is MNHEY and CDR2 is SMNVEV (reference sequence). The CDR3 here is CASKGMTGGGSPLHF. CDR3 coding DNA: TGTGCCAGTAAGGGGATGACAGGGGGAGGTTCACCCCTCCACTTT.

A single count supports this clone. The chain recombines TRBV9 with TRBJ2-1; TRBD2 aligns across 13 bases. Germline CDR1 and CDR2: SGDLS and YYNGEE. The CDR3 runs 18 residues. Trimming took 6 bases from V and 1 from J; bases not matched to a gene: 10. CDR3 sequence: CASTRTSGSGWSYNEQFF. Here the CDR3 DNA reads TGTGCCAGCACCCGGACTAGCGGGAGTGGGTGGTCCTACAATGAGCAGTTCTTC.

A single count supports this clone. The chain uses TRBV25-1 and TRBJ2-1; perhaps TRBD2 as D (5 bases). This CDR3 has 13 residues. Germline V gene sequence: CDR1 MGHDK, CDR2 SYGVNS. The V and J ends lost 3 bases and 8 bases respectively, with 11 bases between them. The DNA of the CDR3 is TGTGCCAGCAGTGAGACCCTAGCCTATGAGCAGTTCTTC. Its translation: CASSETLAYEQFF.

This clone was seen only once. The gene calls are TRBV7-9 and TRBJ1-3, with 7 bases aligning to TRBD1. V gave up 5 bases and J gave up 6 bases; unmatched junction bases: 7. Germline V gives CDR1 SEHNR, CDR2 FQNEAQ (reference sequence). The CDR3 runs to 14 residues. The CDR3 reads CASSLWDSENTIYF. CDR3 nucleotide sequence: TGTGCCAGCAGCCTGTGGGACAGCGAAAACACCATATATTTT.

The chain recombines TRBV5-1 with TRBJ2-2; D unresolved. The CDR3 extends over 12 amino acids. Germline V gene sequence: CDR1 SGHRS, CDR2 YFSETQ. Between the trimmed V and J ends, which lost 5 bases and 3 bases, there was a span of 5 bases. The CDR3 sequence: CASRPDTGELFF. In DNA, the CDR3 is TGCGCCAGCAGGCCGGACACCGGGGAGCTGTTTTTT. Full variable domain (outside the CDR3, taken from reference TRBV5-1 and TRBJ2-2): KAGVTQTPRYLIKTRGQQVTLSCSPISGHRSVSWYQQTPGQGLQFLFEYFSETQRNKGNFPGRFSGRQFSNSRSEMNVSTLELGDSALYLCASRPDTGELFFGEGSRLTVL.

The chain combines TRBV5-1 with TRBJ2-3; 12 bases align to TRBD2. Per the germline V gene, CDR1 is SGHRS and CDR2 is YFSETQ. The CDR3 covers 16 residues. V lost 4 bases to trimming and J lost 5 bases; unmatched junction nucleotides: 8. In DNA form, the CDR3 reads TGCGCCAGCAGCCTGCGGACTAGCGGGACGATAGATACGCAGTATTTT. This encodes CASSLRTSGTIDTQYF. The variable domain in full, with the rest retrieved from reference TRBV5-1 and TRBJ2-3, is KAGVTQTPRYLIKTRGQQVTLSCSPISGHRSVSWYQQTPGQGLQFLFEYFSETQRNKGNFPGRFSGRQFSNSRSEMNVSTLELGDSALYLCASSLRTSGTIDTQYFGPGTRLTVL.

The CDR3 reads CASQGATNEKLFF. The CDR3 nucleotides read TGTGCCTCTCAGGGAGCCACTAATGAAAAACTGTTTTTT. This chain connects TRBV30 to TRBJ1-4; D perhaps matches TRBD1 (5 bases). Germline assignment: CDR1 GTSNPN and CDR2 SVGIG (reference sequence). CDR3 length: 13 residues. V was pared by 7 bases and J by 2 bases, with 11 bases between.

The chain has TRBV6-6 and TRBJ2-1; TRBD2 aligns across 8 bases. Trimming cost V 8 bases and J 4 bases; bases outside gene matches: 7. The germline V gene has CDR1 MNHNY and CDR2 SVGAGI (reference sequence). The CDR3 length is 14 residues. The CDR3 sequence is CASCPGTSYNEQFF. DNA of the CDR3: TGTGCCAGCTGCCCCGGGACTAGTTACAATGAGCAGTTCTTC.

The sample holds one count of this clone. The V gene is TRBV18, the J gene TRBJ1-2; no reliable D call. Germline lookup yields CDR1 KGHSH and CDR2 LQKENI. CDR3 length: 14 amino acids. V was shortened by 4 bases and J by 0 bases, with 9 bases between the two germline ends. The CDR3, as DNA: TGTGCCAGCTCACTCTCCGCCTCTAACTATGGCTACACCTTC. Protein: CASSLSASNYGYTF. Variable domain in full (rest from reference TRBV18 and TRBJ1-2): NAGVMQNPRHLVRRRGQEARLRCSPMKGHSHVYWYRQLPEEGLKFMVYLQKENIIDESGMPKERFSAEFPKEGPSILRIQQVVRGDSAAYFCASSLSASNYGYTFGSGTRLTVV.

The chain couples TRBV6-5 to TRBJ2-3, with TRBD2 identical over 12 bases. Germline V gives CDR1 MNHEY, CDR2 SVGAGI. V was clipped by 0 bases and J by 5 bases; unmatched bases: 3. This CDR3 region has 16 residues. The CDR3 DNA is TGTGCCAGCAGTTACTCGACTAGCGGGAGACGAGATACGCAGTATTTT. Its protein product is CASSYSTSGRRDTQYF.

The chain couples TRBV7-8 to TRBJ1-3; no firm D call. Germline CDR1 SGHVS, CDR2 FQNEAQ. Trimming took off 3 bases at V and 1 base at J, with 10 bases between the two ends. This CDR3 contains 15 residues. The CDR3 loop reads CASSFGGRSGNTIYF. CDR3 DNA: TGTGCCAGCAGCTTCGGAGGGAGGTCTGGAAACACCATATATTTT.

The chain couples TRBV7-9 to TRBJ2-1, with D unclear. V was trimmed by 1 base and J by 0 bases, leaving 4 bases between them. Germline V gene sequence: CDR1 SEHNR, CDR2 FQNEAQ (reference sequence). This CDR3 is 14 amino acids long. In nucleotides, the CDR3 is TGTGCCAGCAGCTTAGGTAGCTCCTACAATGAGCAGTTCTTC. Its protein is CASSLGSSYNEQFF.

The chain couples TRBV11-2 to TRBJ2-7, with 7 bases aligning to TRBD2. The V segment lost 2 bases and the J segment 0 bases; nucleotides outside the gene matches: 7. There are 16 residues in the CDR3. Per the germline V gene, CDR1 is SGHAT and CDR2 is FQNNGV. The CDR3 sequence is CASSLSGTISSYEQYF. In DNA, the CDR3 is TGTGCCAGCAGCTTATCGGGGACTATTAGCTCCTACGAGCAGTACTTC. The full variable domain, in which reference TRBV11-2 and TRBJ2-7 provide the parts outside the CDR3, is EAGVAQSPRYKIIEKRQSVAFWCNPISGHATLYWYQQILGQGPKLLIQFQNNGVVDDSQLPKDRFSAERLKGVDSTLKIQPAKLEDSAVYLCASSLSGTISSYEQYFGPGTRLTVT.

The table lists this clone with a few counts. The chain joins TRBV7-2 to TRBJ1-1; D remains ambiguous. The CDR3 consists of 15 residues. Germline-derived CDR1 and CDR2 are SGHTA and FQGNSA. Trimming took off 5 bases at V and 1 base at J, with 14 bases between the two ends. CDR3 bases: TGTGCCAGCAGCCGCCTACCCACGACGAACACTGAAGCTTTCTTT. It specifies CASSRLPTTNTEAFF.

The chain recombines TRBV7-2 with TRBJ1-3; D uncertain. The germline CDR1 and CDR2 sequences are SGHTA and FQGNSA. This CDR3 contains 14 residues. V was pared by 6 bases and J by 4 bases, with 13 bases between. CDR3 protein: CASSLWGVGNTIYF. DNA of the CDR3: TGTGCCAGCAGTTTGTGGGGAGTCGGAAACACCATATATTTT.

V usage is TRBV7-3 and J usage is TRBJ1-1; perhaps TRBD1 as D (5 bases). The CDR3 has 13 amino acids. The V end was cut by 2 bases, the J end by 5 bases, with 9 bases between. CDR1 and CDR2 (germline): SGHTA, FQGTGA. CDR3 coding DNA: TGTGCCAGCAGCTTAGGGGCGGGAACTGAAGCTTTCTTT. It specifies CASSLGAGTEAFF.

The CDR3 loop is CASSVDLANTQYF. In DNA, the CDR3 is TGTGCCAGCAGCGTAGACCTAGCAAATACGCAGTATTTT. V and J are TRBV9 and TRBJ2-3; TRBD2 is a possible D gene (5 bases). Trimming removed 0 bases from V and 7 bases from J, with 9 bases in between. Per the germline V gene, CDR1 is SGDLS and CDR2 is YYNGEE. This CDR3 is built from 13 residues.

CDR3: CASGLGQSNTGELFF. The CDR3, as DNA: TGTGCTAGTGGTTTGGGACAGTCGAACACCGGGGAGCTGTTTTTT. V is TRBV12-5 and J is TRBJ2-2, with D possibly matching TRBD1 (5 bases). Trimming took 1 base from V and 0 from J, leaving 6 bases between them. CDR3 length: 15 residues. The germline V gene has CDR1 LGHNT and CDR2 FRNRAP.

This rearrangement joins TRBV11-2 to TRBJ2-5; possibly TRBD2 for D (5 bases). Trimming took 4 bases from V and 7 from J, leaving 19 bases between them. Germline V gene sequence: CDR1 SGHAT, CDR2 FQNNGV. The CDR3 sequence is 15 residues long. In DNA, the CDR3 is TGTGCCAGCAGCTCCTTGGCGGGTGCATCCAGGACCCAGTACTTC. Its protein product is CASSSLAGASRTQYF.

J is TRBJ2-5 and V is TRBV13; D is ambiguous. Germline values: CDR1 PRHDT, CDR2 FYEKMQ (reference sequence). This CDR3 is built from 12 residues. V dropped 2 bases and J dropped 2 bases, with 3 bases sitting between them. CDR3 region: CASSLFQETQYF. The CDR3 coding sequence is TGTGCCAGCAGCTTATTTCAAGAGACCCAGTACTTC.

This clone was seen a few times. V gene TRBV5-6 combines with J gene TRBJ2-7; the match to TRBD1 covers 8 bases. Germline CDR1 and CDR2: SGHDT and YYEEEE. The CDR3 spans 15 residues. After removal of 3 bases from V and 2 bases from J, the junction contained 7 bases not matched to a gene. CDR3 DNA sequence: TGTGCCAGCAGCTGGAGGACAGGGCGTACCTACGAGCAGTACTTC. Translated, it gives CASSWRTGRTYEQYF. Full variable domain (remainder filled in from reference TRBV5-6 and TRBJ2-7): DAGVTQSPTHLIKTRGQQVTLRCSPKSGHDTVSWYQQALGQGPQFIFQYYEEEERQRGNFPDRFSGHQFPNYSSELNVNALLLGDSALYLCASSWRTGRTYEQYFGPGTRLTVT.

A few counts support this clone. The CDR3 DNA sequence: TGTGCCAGCAGTTACAACCAACCCGGGAACTACGAGCAGTACTTC. This sequence encodes CASSYNQPGNYEQYF. J is TRBJ2-7 and V is TRBV6-6; possibly TRBD2 for D (5 bases). This CDR3 is 15 amino acids long. Germline lookup yields CDR1 MNHNY and CDR2 SVGAGI (reference sequence). With 2 bases removed from V and 3 bases from J, the gap between germline ends came to 14 bases.

The rearrangement links TRBV5-1 to TRBJ2-1, with D possibly TRBD2 on 6 matching bases. Looked up from germline, CDR1 is SGHRS and CDR2 is YFSETQ. The CDR3 covers 14 residues. The ends were cut back, 4 bases at V and 3 bases at J, with 11 bases in the middle. The CDR3: CASSGGRNYNEQFF. The CDR3 nucleotides read TGCGCCAGCAGCGGAGGGAGGAACTACAATGAGCAGTTCTTC.

This clone was observed a few times. The rearrangement links TRBV6-6 to TRBJ2-7, with a tentative D call TRBD2 (6 bases). V was shortened by 6 bases and J by 7 bases, with 13 bases between the two germline ends. The CDR3 length is 12 residues. The germline V gene has CDR1 MNHNY and CDR2 SVGAGI (reference sequence). CDR3 sequence reads: CASRRDSREQYF. The DNA for the CDR3 is TGTGCCAGCAGGCGGGACTCCCGGGAGCAGTACTTC.

The chain couples TRBV7-8 to TRBJ1-2; 8 nucleotides align to TRBD1. This CDR3 has 13 residues. CDR1 is SGHVS, CDR2 FQNEAQ, per germline. Unmatched junction bases numbered 6, after V lost 5 bases and J lost 7 bases. The CDR3 is CASSVGTGLGYTF. The CDR3 DNA reads as TGTGCCAGCAGCGTCGGGACAGGACTTGGCTACACCTTC.